This TCR beta chain was retrieved from a study of cytomegalovirus exposure and HLA in healthy donors. Details on this clone: At the DNA level, this CDR3 is encoded by other sequences in the same sample as well.

Use of 60 Vbeta and 13 Jbeta primers characterized the PCR. Sequencing was performed with immunoSEQ multiplex PCR; in TCRdb, only in-frame clones are kept and a portion is missing. The record lists around 100,000 clones, of which the ten most abundant hold about 4%. CDR3 length: 17 residues. The junction had 10 bases not matched to a gene; V was cut back by 0 bases and J by 6 bases. CDR1 and CDR2 from the germline V gene are SGHRS and YFSETQ. This clonotype was sampled from a man aged 30 to 39 in good health and CMV-seronegative. Sequencing was done on a sample of PBMCs. The chain combines TRBV5-1 with TRBJ2-2; 8 nucleotides match TRBD2. The CDR3: CASSLGTGGNFPGELFF. The DNA of the CDR3 is TGCGCCAGCAGCTTGGGAACGGGGGGGAACTTCCCCGGGGAGCTGTTTTTT.